This TCR beta chain was observed in a study of blood T cells in healthy people across ages. Study-wide points: Aged donors had fewer naive CD4+ cells and lower diversity than long-lived donors.

On this clonotype itself: The antigen remains undetermined.

It was roughly 10 milliliters of peripheral blood that were drawn from each donor. Then a second PCR, running about 6 to 11 cycles, was carried out with a sample-barcoded 5' primer and a J-beta primer mix. TCRdb re-called the 5' RACE reads with MiXCR, one entry per CDR3 protein. The sample has 700,000 to 950,000 distinct CDR3 sequences, roughly 41% seen once. The specimen was blood. The source of this sequence is a woman in her fifties or sixties in good health.

The CDR3 sequence is CASSLAGSGYYEQYF. The CDR3 region has the DNA TGTGCCAGCAGCTTAGCAGGTAGCGGGTACTACGAGCAGTACTTC. The chain uses TRBV7-2 and TRBJ2-7, with 7 bases identical to TRBD2. CDR1 and CDR2 (germline): SGHTA, FQGNSA. The CDR3 is made up of 15 amino acids. J gave up 3 bases and V 0 bases, and 5 bases lay outside the gene matches.